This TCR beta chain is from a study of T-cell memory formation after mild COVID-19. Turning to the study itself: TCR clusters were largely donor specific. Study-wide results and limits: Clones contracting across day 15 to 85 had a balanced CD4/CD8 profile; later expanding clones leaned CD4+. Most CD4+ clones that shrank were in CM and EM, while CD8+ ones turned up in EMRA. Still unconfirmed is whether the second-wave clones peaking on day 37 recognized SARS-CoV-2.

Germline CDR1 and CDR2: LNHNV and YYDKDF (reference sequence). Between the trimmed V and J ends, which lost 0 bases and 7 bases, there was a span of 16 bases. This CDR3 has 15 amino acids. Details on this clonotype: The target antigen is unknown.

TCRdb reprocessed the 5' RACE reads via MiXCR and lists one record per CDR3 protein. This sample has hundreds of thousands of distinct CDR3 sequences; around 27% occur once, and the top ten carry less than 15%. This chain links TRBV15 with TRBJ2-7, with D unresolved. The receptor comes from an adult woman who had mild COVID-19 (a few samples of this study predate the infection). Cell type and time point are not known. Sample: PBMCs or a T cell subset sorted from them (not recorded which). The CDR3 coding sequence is TGTGCCACCAGCAGAGATGGAAAAGTAGGCAAGGAGCAGTACTTC. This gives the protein CATSRDGKVGKEQYF. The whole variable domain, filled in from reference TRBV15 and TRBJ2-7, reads DAMVIQNPRYQVTQFGKPVTLSCSQTLNHNVMYWYQQKSSQAPKLLFHYYDKDFNNEADTPDNFQSRRPNTSFCFLDIRSPGLGDTAMYLCATSRDGKVGKEQYFGPGTRLTVT.